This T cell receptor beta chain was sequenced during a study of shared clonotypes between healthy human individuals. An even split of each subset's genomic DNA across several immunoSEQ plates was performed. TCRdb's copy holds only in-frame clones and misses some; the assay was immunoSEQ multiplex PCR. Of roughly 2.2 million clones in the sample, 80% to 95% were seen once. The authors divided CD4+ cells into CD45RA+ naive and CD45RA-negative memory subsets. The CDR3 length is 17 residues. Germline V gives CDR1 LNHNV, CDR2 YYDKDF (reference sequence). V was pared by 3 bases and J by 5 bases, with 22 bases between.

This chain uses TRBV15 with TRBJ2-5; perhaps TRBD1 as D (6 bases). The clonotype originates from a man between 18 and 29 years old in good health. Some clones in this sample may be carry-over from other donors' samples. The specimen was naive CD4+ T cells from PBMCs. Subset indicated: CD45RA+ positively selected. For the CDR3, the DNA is TGTGCCACCAGCAGCGGAGTGGGGGCTGGAATGGTGGAGACCCAGTACTTC. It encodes CATSSGVGAGMVETQYF.